Below, 4 T cell receptor beta chains from the same sample are listed, as sequenced in a study of shared clonotypes between healthy human individuals. Data came from immunoSEQ multiplex PCR; TCRdb stores just in-frame clones and leaves some out. The data contain about 480,000 clones, 60% to 80% of them seen just once; the ten biggest clones take up approximately 12%. The material sequenced was PBMCs. The source is a woman between 35 and 50 years old in good health. Some clones in this sample may be carry-over from other donors' samples.

J is TRBJ2-1 and V is TRBV9; 15 bases fit TRBD2. Germline CDR1 is SGDLS and CDR2 is YYNGEE. The CDR3 runs 16 residues. The V gene end was trimmed by 3 bases and the J gene end by 10 bases; junction bases not matched to a gene: 8. The CDR3 DNA reads as TGTGCCAGCAGCGCTAACCCCGGGACTAGCGGGGGGGAGCAGTTCTTC. It yields the protein CASSANPGTSGGEQFF.

The chain recombines TRBV11-2 with TRBJ1-4; 10 nucleotides agree with TRBD1. The J segment lost 7 bases and the V segment lost 8 bases, leaving 4 bases of the junction unmatched. The CDR3 has 13 amino acids. Germline values: CDR1 SGHAT, CDR2 FQNNGV. This CDR3 reads CASCRDRGEKLFF. The CDR3 DNA reads TGTGCCAGCTGCCGGGACAGGGGTGAAAAACTGTTTTTT. Full variable domain (missing parts from reference TRBV11-2 and TRBJ1-4): EAGVAQSPRYKIIEKRQSVAFWCNPISGHATLYWYQQILGQGPKLLIQFQNNGVVDDSQLPKDRFSAERLKGVDSTLKIQPAKLEDSAVYLCASCRDRGEKLFFGSGTQLSVL.

The chain couples TRBV2 to TRBJ2-1; 7 positions agree with TRBD2. Germline V CDR1 and CDR2: SNHLY, FYNNEI. The CDR3 consists of 14 residues. V lost 1 base to trimming and J lost 6 bases; unmatched junction nucleotides: 3. The chain's CDR3 is CASSEGTRPNEQFF. Written as DNA, the CDR3 is TGTGCCAGCAGTGAAGGGACTAGACCCAATGAGCAGTTCTTC.

In regard to this clone: One base separates it from a far larger clone, so it is likely a read error. This chain links TRBV30 with TRBJ2-2; D unclear. CDR1 and CDR2 from the germline V gene are GTSNPN and SVGIG (reference sequence). This CDR3 has 11 residues. V was cut by 0 bases and J by 10 bases, with 6 bases left in between. The CDR3 DNA reads TGTGCCTGGAGTGTAGGCGTGGAGCTGTTTTTT. As protein: CAWSVGVELFF.